The 9 T cell receptor beta chains reported below all come from one sample, sequenced in a study of tumor-infiltrating lymphocytes in primary liver carcinoma. RNA and DNA were co-extracted from approximately 20-30 mg of unsorted bulk tissue. Total RNA amounting to 500 ng was the source from which TCR beta cDNA was made with a constant-region primer. Slightly modified ARM-PCR, run as three nested multiplex PCR rounds, produced the TCR beta libraries. Primers for the first two PCR rounds were TRBV1-TRBV30 forward primers and a C-beta reverse primer (around 10 cycles per round). Each CDR3 protein gets one entry after TCRdb re-called the multiplex PCR reads with MiXCR. The table includes 90,000 to 100,000 distinct CDR3 sequences, approximately 68% detected once. Sequencing was carried out using liver tumor tissue from sampling region 5. Noted subset: tumor region T5, tumor centre. Source of these receptors: a woman aged 60 to 75 with primary liver carcinoma and hepatitis B virus infection.

A note on this clonotype: A much larger clone differs from this one at a single base, so this may be a read error. J is TRBJ2-1 and V is TRBV6-5; D is unresolved. Germline V lookup: CDR1 MNHEY, CDR2 SVGAGI. This CDR3 comprises 12 residues. V shed 7 bases and J shed 7 bases, with 11 bases lying between them. The CDR3 spells CASNQTRNEQFF. In DNA form, the CDR3 reads TGTGCCAGCAATCAAACAAGAAATGAGCAGTTCTTC.

The table lists this clonotype with a few counts. Relative to the germline gene, one junction end is altered; a read error may explain this. V is TRBV7-9 and J is TRBJ1-1, with no clear D. Germline V gives CDR1 SEHNR, CDR2 FQNEAQ (reference sequence). The CDR3 extends over 15 amino acids. The CDR3 reads CAGSFRTGMNTEAFF. CDR3 DNA: TGTGCCGGCAGCTTCCGGACGGGAATGAACACTGAAGCTTTCTTT.

The V gene is TRBV29-1, the J gene TRBJ2-7, with D possibly matching TRBD2 (6 bases). Germline CDR1 and CDR2: SQVTM and ANQGSEA. Trimming stripped 6 bases from V and 7 bases from J, with 25 bases between. The CDR3 is made up of 15 amino acids. The CDR3 sequence: CSVALNLGPRGEQYF. In DNA, the CDR3 is TGCAGCGTCGCTCTCAACCTCGGGCCGCGGGGTGAGCAGTACTTC.

This chain uses TRBV29-1 with TRBJ2-1; 9 bases map to TRBD1. Per germline, CDR1 SQVTM and CDR2 ANQGSEA. The junction had 16 bases not matched to a gene; V was cut back by 7 bases and J by 3 bases. CDR3 length equals 17 residues. CDR3 protein: CSAPRLEGQGIYNEQFF. In nucleotides, the CDR3 is TGCAGCGCTCCTCGGTTGGAGGGACAGGGTATCTACAATGAGCAGTTCTTC.

This chain connects TRBV6-1 to TRBJ1-1; D gene uncertain. V lost 6 bases and J lost 8, with 19 bases in between. The CDR3 is 14 amino acids. The germline V gene encodes CDR1 MNHNS and CDR2 SASEGT. The CDR3 sequence is CASRAWTENKEAFF. CDR3 coding DNA: TGTGCCAGCAGGGCCTGGACGGAGAACAAAGAAGCTTTCTTT.

Notes on this clonotype: A single base separates this from a much larger clone, so it may be a read error. CDR3 sequence: CASILGRSSSYNEQFF. In nucleotides, the CDR3 is TGTGCCAGCATCTTGGGCAGGAGTAGCTCCTACAATGAGCAGTTCTTC. The J gene is TRBJ2-1, the V gene TRBV28; the D is unclear. This CDR3 is 16 amino acids long. Germline assignment: CDR1 MDHEN and CDR2 SYDVKM. Trimming removed 7 bases at V and 0 bases at J, with 16 bases between.

In its sample, this clonotype was seen many times. The V and J genes are TRBV10-3 and TRBJ2-7; no definite D call. Germline V lookup: CDR1 ENHRY, CDR2 SYGVKD. The V end lost 11 bases, the J end lost 0 bases, and 17 bases lay between the germline ends. This CDR3 comprises 14 residues. The CDR3 is CAALPSESSYEQYF. The CDR3 region has the DNA TGTGCCGCCCTGCCCTCTGAAAGCTCCTACGAGCAGTACTTC.

On this clonotype itself: A much larger clone differs from this one at a single base, so this may be a read error. This chain joins TRBV6-6 and TRBJ2-7, with unresolved D. CDR3 length: 13 amino acids. CDR1 MNHNY and CDR2 SVGAGI come from the germline V gene (reference sequence). V was pared by 10 bases and J by 0 bases, with 13 bases between. The CDR3 coding sequence is TGTGCCATTACCCCTTGGGGCTCCTACGAGCAGTACTTC. This codes for CAITPWGSYEQYF.

With regard to this clonotype: An end of the junction differs from the germline gene, which may be a read error. The chain carries TRBV12-3 or TRBV12-4 and TRBJ2-5; tentatively, D is TRBD2 (6 bases). The length of the CDR3 is 13 residues. The CDR3 DNA is TGTGCCAGCAGCCTGGACTATCGAGAGACACAGTACTTC. This gives the protein CASSLDYRETQYF.